These 17 T cell receptor beta chains were sequenced from one sample in a study of shared clonotypes between healthy human individuals (dated by TCRdb to between 2020 and 2021). The library was obtained by the immunoSEQ multiplex PCR assay. This is the immuneACCESS table as TCRdb keeps it, with only in-frame sequences that have V and J called. A part of the clones is gone; compared with another copy, unresolved V genes explain less than half, and the rest is unexplained. This sample is represented by around 700,000 clones; around 74% of them were singletons. The ten biggest clones cover approximately 1.6% of the sample. Material: memory CD4+ T cells sorted from blood. In the paper's terms, the cell subset or site label means: CD45RA-negative fraction. The receptors here all came from a woman in her 30s in good health.

The rearrangement joins TRBV18 to TRBJ1-4; 10 bases match TRBD1. Germline assignment: CDR1 KGHSH and CDR2 LQKENI. The J segment lost 8 bases and the V segment lost 6 bases, leaving 9 bases of the junction unmatched. CDR3 length equals 15 residues. CDR3 loop: CASSDQTGGGEKLFF. The CDR3 nucleotides are TGTGCCAGCTCGGATCAGACAGGGGGCGGAGAAAAACTGTTTTTT.

This clone was detected ten times or more. The chain combines TRBV25-1 with TRBJ2-7; D might be TRBD2 (6 bases). V was trimmed by 6 bases and J by 2 bases, leaving 14 bases between them. CDR3 length: 14 amino acids. Germline V gene data show CDR1 as MGHDK and CDR2 as SYGVNS. The CDR3 spells CASSGMRGTYEQYF. DNA for the CDR3: TGTGCCAGCAGCGGAATGCGGGGAACCTACGAGCAGTACTTC.

The chain couples TRBV27 to TRBJ2-7, with TRBD2 matching 11 bases. J lost 6 bases, V lost 4 bases, and 8 bases had no gene match. This CDR3 contains 15 residues. Germline loops: CDR1 MNHEY, CDR2 SMNVEV (reference sequence). The CDR3 reads CASSSPTSGSAEQYF. CDR3 sequence (DNA): TGTGCCAGCAGTTCCCCCACTAGCGGGAGCGCCGAGCAGTACTTC.

V gene TRBV29-1 combines with J gene TRBJ2-5, with 8 positions matching TRBD1. With the DNA end fitting TRBJ2-7 better, the J assignment may be wrong. This CDR3 spans 12 amino acids. Looked up from germline, CDR1 is SQVTM and CDR2 is ANQGSEA. The CDR3 DNA follows: TGCAGCGTTGGGACAGGGATGCACGAGCAGTACTTC. Translating it yields CSVGTGMHEQYF.

The chain couples TRBV18 to TRBJ2-7; tentative D call: TRBD1 (6 bases). CDR3 length equals 14 residues. Germline assignment: CDR1 KGHSH and CDR2 LQKENI. V was shortened by 3 bases and J by 2 bases, with 11 bases between the two germline ends. The CDR3 loop reads CASSPLDSPYEQYF. CDR3 bases: TGTGCCAGCTCACCTTTGGACAGTCCCTACGAGCAGTACTTC.

The chain combines TRBV4-2 with TRBJ2-7; possibly TRBD2 for D (6 bases). Germline V gene lookup returns CDR1 LGHNA and CDR2 YNFKEQ. V was cut by 4 bases and J by 9 bases, with 19 bases left in between. The length of the CDR3 is 14 residues. CDR3 nucleotides: TGTGCCAGCAGCCCGGGGGAGAAAGGGACCCCGCAGTACTTC. Translating gives CASSPGEKGTPQYF.

The CDR3 DNA reads as TGTGCCAGTAGTACGGGAGAAACGGATACGCAGTATTTT. This gives the protein CASSTGETDTQYF. V and J are TRBV19 and TRBJ2-3; D is perhaps TRBD2 (6 bases). Germline V gene lookup returns CDR1 LNHDA and CDR2 SQIVND (reference sequence). The CDR3 is made up of 13 amino acids. Between the trimmed V and J ends, which lost 4 bases and 6 bases, there was a span of 11 bases.

The rearrangement uses TRBV21-1 and TRBJ1-5. TRBV21-1 is a recognized pseudogene. This CDR3 spans 11 amino acids. The CDR3 coding sequence is TGTGCCAGCAGGGTATTTCAGCCCCAGCATTTT. This gives the protein CASRVFQPQHF.

This clone appeared once. The V gene is TRBV4-1, the J gene TRBJ2-7; 11 bases line up with TRBD2. V shed 4 bases, J shed 2 bases, and the junction held 4 bases outside the gene matches. The CDR3 covers 15 residues. The V gene's germline CDR1 is MGHRA and CDR2 YSYEKL. The CDR3 DNA follows: TGCGCCAGCAGCCGGACTAGCGGGTGGGCCTACGAGCAGTACTTC. Protein sequence: CASSRTSGWAYEQYF.

This chain's CDR3 is CASSRVQTANEKLFF. The CDR3 DNA reads TGTGCCAGCAGCCGGGTACAGACAGCTAATGAAAAACTGTTTTTT. The chain has TRBV6-5 and TRBJ1-4, with a possible D match to TRBD1 (5 bases). The V gene lost 6 bases and the J gene lost 3 bases, with 14 bases spanning the gap. The germline gives CDR1 MNHEY, CDR2 SVGAGI. The CDR3 loop spans 15 amino acids.

This clone was observed once. The rearrangement links TRBV27 to TRBJ2-3, with TRBD2 matching over 10 bases. Germline V lookup: CDR1 MNHEY, CDR2 SMNVEV (reference sequence). After removal of 10 bases from V and 1 base from J, the junction contained 11 bases not matched to a gene. The CDR3 extends over 16 amino acids. The DNA of the CDR3 is TGTGCCACCTCGACTAGCGGGCGCCGCGGCACAGATACGCAGTATTTT. It specifies CATSTSGRRGTDTQYF.

V gene TRBV4-2 combines with J gene TRBJ2-1; 8 nucleotides match TRBD2. Germline CDR1 is LGHNA and CDR2 is YNFKEQ. V shed 3 bases, J shed 1 base, and the junction held 14 bases outside the gene matches. The CDR3 covers 19 residues. CDR3 sequence (DNA): TGTGCCAGCAGCCAGGACCGGGAGGGCGTGTTCGGGTCCTACAATGAGCAGTTCTTC. It translates to CASSQDREGVFGSYNEQFF.

The rearrangement uses TRBV6-1 and TRBJ1-5; 9 bases line up with TRBD1. The CDR3 spans 15 residues. Losses at the gene ends were 6 bases for V and 7 bases for J; bases not matched to a gene: 10. Germline V CDR1 and CDR2: MNHNS, SASEGT. CDR3 coding DNA: TGTGCCAGCAGGGGAACAGGGGGCCTTGGGCAGCCCCAGCATTTT. Protein sequence: CASRGTGGLGQPQHF.

A remark on this clone: A junction end diverges from the germline sequence, so it may reflect a read error. The chain couples TRBV14 to TRBJ1-1; 9 nucleotides agree with TRBD1. In germline, CDR1 is SGHDN, CDR2 FVKESK. The length of the CDR3 is 14 residues. The CDR3 coding sequence is TGTGCGAGCAAACGGACAGGGGACAACACTGAAGCTTTCTTT. This encodes CASKRTGDNTEAFF. Variable domain in full (rest from reference TRBV14 and TRBJ1-1): EAGVTQFPSHSVIEKGQTVTLRCDPISGHDNLYWYRRVMGKEIKFLLHFVKESKQDESGMPNNRFLAERTGGTYSTLKVQPAELEDSGVYFCASKRTGDNTEAFFGQGTRLTVV.

This clone appeared once. DNA of the CDR3: TGTGCCAGCAGCTTAACAGCGGGAGGATCCACCGGGGAGCTGTTTTTT. It encodes CASSLTAGGSTGELFF. The chain links TRBV7-3 to TRBJ2-2; 9 nucleotides agree with TRBD2. Germline values: CDR1 SGHTA, CDR2 FQGTGA. V lost 0 bases to trimming and J lost 4 bases; unmatched junction nucleotides: 3. The CDR3 is 16 residues long.

Only one count was recorded for this clone. The V and J genes are TRBV25-1 and TRBJ2-2; D not certain. CDR3 length: 14 residues. Trimming removed 3 bases from V and 0 bases from J, with 5 bases in between. The V gene's germline CDR1 is MGHDK and CDR2 SYGVNS. CDR3 sequence reads: CASSDISNTGELFF. CDR3 nucleotide sequence: TGTGCCAGCAGTGACATTTCGAACACCGGGGAGCTGTTTTTT.

This chain joins TRBV18 and TRBJ2-2, with D possibly being TRBD1 (5 bases). V was trimmed by 5 bases and J by 0 bases, leaving 13 bases between them. The CDR3 length is 16 residues. Germline lookup yields CDR1 KGHSH and CDR2 LQKENI. CDR3 amino acids: CASSAISTANTGELFF. Written as DNA, the CDR3 is TGTGCCAGCTCAGCCATCTCGACAGCGAACACCGGGGAGCTGTTTTTT.